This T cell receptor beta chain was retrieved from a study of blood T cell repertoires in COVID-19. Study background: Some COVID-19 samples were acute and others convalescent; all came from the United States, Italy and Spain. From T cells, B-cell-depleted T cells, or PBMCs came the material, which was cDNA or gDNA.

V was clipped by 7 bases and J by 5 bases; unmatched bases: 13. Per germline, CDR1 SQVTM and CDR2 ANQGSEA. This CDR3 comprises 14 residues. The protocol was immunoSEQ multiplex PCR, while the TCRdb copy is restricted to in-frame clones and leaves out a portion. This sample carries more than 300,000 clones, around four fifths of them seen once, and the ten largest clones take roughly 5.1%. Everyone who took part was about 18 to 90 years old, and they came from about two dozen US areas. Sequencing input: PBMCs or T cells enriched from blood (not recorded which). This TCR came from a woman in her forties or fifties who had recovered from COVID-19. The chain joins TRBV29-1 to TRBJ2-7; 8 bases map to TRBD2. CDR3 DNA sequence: TGCAGCGCCGACGGGGGGGCTCCGGGAGACGAGCAGTACTTC. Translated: CSADGGAPGDEQYF.